This T cell receptor (beta chain) was profiled in a study of CD8 T cells in Susac syndrome. Sequencing targeted TCR beta in blood CD8+ and CD4+ T cells. Random-hexamer reverse transcription was applied to roughly 0.5 to 1 ug RNA. It was immunoSEQ multiplex PCR that amplified TCR beta CDR3 across 54 Vbeta and 13 Jbeta. From the immunoSEQ multiplex PCR reads, TCRdb called clonotypes with MiXCR, one entry per CDR3 protein. The data contain approximately 120,000 distinct CDR3 sequences, about 93% of them singletons. The CDR3 runs 16 residues. V gave up 1 base and J gave up 5 bases, with 17 bases separating them. The germline V gene has CDR1 SGHTA and CDR2 FQGNSA.

The sequenced sample consisted of CD4+ T cells from PBMCs. The chain carries TRBV7-2 and TRBJ1-2; perhaps TRBD1 as D (5 bases). The sequence was collected from a human donor in good health. The chain's CDR3 is CASSLVLSGQGYGYTF. In DNA, the CDR3 is TGTGCCAGCAGCTTAGTATTGTCGGGGCAGGGATATGGCTACACCTTC.